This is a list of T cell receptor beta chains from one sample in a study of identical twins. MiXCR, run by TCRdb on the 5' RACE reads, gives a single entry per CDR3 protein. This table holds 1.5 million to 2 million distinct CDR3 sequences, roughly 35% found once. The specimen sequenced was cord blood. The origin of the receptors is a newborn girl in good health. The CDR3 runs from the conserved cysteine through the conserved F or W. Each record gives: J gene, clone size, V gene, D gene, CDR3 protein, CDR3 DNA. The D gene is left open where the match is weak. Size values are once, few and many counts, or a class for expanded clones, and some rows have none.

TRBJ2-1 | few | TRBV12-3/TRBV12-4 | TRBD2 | CASRMTSNNEQFF | TGTGCCAGCAGGATGACTAGCAACAATGAGCAGTTCTTC
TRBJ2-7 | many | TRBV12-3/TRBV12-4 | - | CASSSSVRVPLYEQYF | TGTGCCAGCAGTTCCAGCGTCAGGGTTCCTCTCTACGAGCAGTACTTC
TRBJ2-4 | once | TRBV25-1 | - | CASSEGRAAKNIQYF | TGTGCCAGCAGTGAGGGGCGGGCAGCCAAAAACATTCAGTACTTC
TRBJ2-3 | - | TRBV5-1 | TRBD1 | CASSLGTGSKDTQYF | TGCGCCAGCAGCTTGGGGACAGGGTCGAAAGATACGCAGTATTTT
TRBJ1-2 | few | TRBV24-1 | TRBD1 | CATSDSRTGSLGYTF | TGTGCCACCAGTGATTCTCGGACAGGGAGCCTTGGCTACACCTTC
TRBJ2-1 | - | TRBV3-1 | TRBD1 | CASSEGQGTGRDNEQFF | TGTGCCAGCAGCGAGGGACAGGGAACGGGAAGGGACAATGAGCAGTTCTTC
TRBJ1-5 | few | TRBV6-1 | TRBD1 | CASSEGQGDSSNQPQHF | TGTGCCAGCAGTGAAGGACAGGGGGATTCTAGCAATCAGCCCCAGCATTTT
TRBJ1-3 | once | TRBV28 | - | CASSYPGRQSGNTIYF | TGTGCCAGCAGTTACCCGGGACGGCAGTCTGGAAACACCATATATTTT
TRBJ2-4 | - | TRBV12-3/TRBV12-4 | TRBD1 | CASSGGRGPINIQYF | TGTGCCAGCTCTGGGGGCAGGGGGCCGATTAACATTCAGTACTTC
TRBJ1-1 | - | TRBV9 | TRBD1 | CASSANPGTGNTEAFF | TGTGCCAGCAGCGCGAACCCCGGGACAGGGAACACTGAAGCTTTCTTT
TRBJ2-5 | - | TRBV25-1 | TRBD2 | CASQEYKREGQETQYF | TGTGCCAGCCAAGAGTATAAGCGGGAGGGTCAAGAGACCCAGTACTTC
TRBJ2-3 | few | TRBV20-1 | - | CSASDRDLSTDTQYF | TGCAGTGCTAGCGACCGGGACCTTAGCACAGATACGCAGTATTTT
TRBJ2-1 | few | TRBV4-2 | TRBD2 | CASSLKGVQPLAGNEQFF | TGTGCCAGCAGCCTAAAAGGGGTTCAACCACTAGCGGGCAATGAGCAGTTCTTC
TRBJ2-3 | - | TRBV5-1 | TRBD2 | CASSLALAGDVDTQYF | TGCGCCAGCAGCTTGGCGTTAGCGGGAGATGTGGATACGCAGTATTTT
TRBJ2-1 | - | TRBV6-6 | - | CASRAGLPRDYNEQFF | TGTGCCAGCCGTGCTGGACTTCCCCGGGATTACAATGAGCAGTTCTTC
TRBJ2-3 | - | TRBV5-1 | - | CASSLVGQPSTDTQYF | TGCGCCAGCAGCTTGGTCGGCCAGCCGAGCACAGATACGCAGTATTTT
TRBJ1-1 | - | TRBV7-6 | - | CASSSVPLAQGTTEAFF | TGTGCCAGCAGCTCCGTCCCGTTGGCGCAGGGGACCACTGAAGCTTTCTTT
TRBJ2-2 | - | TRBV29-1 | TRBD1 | CSGQGEGGELFF | TGCAGCGGACAGGGTGAAGGAGGGGAGCTGTTTTTT
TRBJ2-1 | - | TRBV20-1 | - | CSARPPRAYNEQFF | TGCAGTGCTAGGCCCCCGCGAGCCTACAATGAGCAGTTCTTC
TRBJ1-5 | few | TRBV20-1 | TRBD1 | CSAKGTGGQPQHF | TGCAGTGCTAAAGGGACAGGGGGTCAGCCCCAGCATTTT
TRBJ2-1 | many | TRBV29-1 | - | CSVDSRANEQFF | TGCAGCGTTGATTCTCGGGCGAATGAGCAGTTCTTC
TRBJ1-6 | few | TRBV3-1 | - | CASSQTDLLNSPLHF | TGTGCCAGCAGCCAAACGGATTTACTTAATTCACCCCTCCACTTT
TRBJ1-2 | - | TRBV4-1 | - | CASSQDWGAYGYTF | TGCGCCAGCAGCCAAGATTGGGGGGCCTATGGCTACACCTTC
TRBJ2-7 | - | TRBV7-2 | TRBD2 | CASTSGLANYEQYF | TGTGCCAGCACCTCAGGACTAGCCAACTACGAGCAGTACTTC
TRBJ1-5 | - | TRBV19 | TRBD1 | CASSRGQEGKPQHF | TGTGCCAGTAGTCGGGGACAGGAGGGGAAGCCCCAGCATTTT
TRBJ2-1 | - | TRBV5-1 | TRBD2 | CASSSLAGINNEQFF | TGCGCCAGCAGCTCCTTAGCGGGGATCAACAATGAGCAGTTCTTC
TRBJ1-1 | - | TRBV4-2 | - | CASSPEGMRIGNTEAFF | TGTGCCAGCAGCCCGGAGGGGATGAGGATCGGGAACACTGAAGCTTTCTTT
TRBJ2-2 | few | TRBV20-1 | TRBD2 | CSASAGPSGSFTGELFF | TGCAGTGCTAGTGCCGGCCCTAGCGGGAGTTTCACCGGGGAGCTGTTTTTT
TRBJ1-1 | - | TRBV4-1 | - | CASSLVTGLNTEAFF | TGCGCCAGCAGCCTTGTGACAGGTTTAAACACTGAAGCTTTCTTT
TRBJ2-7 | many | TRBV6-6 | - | CASRSNGREQYF | TGTGCCAGCAGGTCCAACGGACGCGAGCAGTACTTC
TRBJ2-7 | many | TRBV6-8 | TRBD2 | CASSYPRTSGGPKSPNSYEQYF | TGTGCCAGCAGTTACCCGAGGACTAGCGGGGGACCTAAATCTCCTAACTCCTACGAGCAGTACTTC
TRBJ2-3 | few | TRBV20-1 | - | CSALSNGDGTDTQYF | TGCAGTGCCCTGTCGAACGGGGATGGAACAGATACGCAGTATTTT
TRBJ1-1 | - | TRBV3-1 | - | CASSQGRTNTEAFF | TGTGCCAGCAGCCAAGGACGGACGAACACTGAAGCTTTCTTT
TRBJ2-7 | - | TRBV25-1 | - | CASSELAGLHEQYF | TGTGCCAGCAGTGAATTGGCAGGTCTCCACGAGCAGTACTTC
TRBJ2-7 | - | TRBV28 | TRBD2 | CACSGLVLQEQYF | TGTGCCTGCTCGGGACTAGTTTTACAAGAGCAGTACTTC
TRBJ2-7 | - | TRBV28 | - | CASGDVKETQHF | TGTGCCAGCGGGGACGTAAAAGAGACCCAGCACTTC
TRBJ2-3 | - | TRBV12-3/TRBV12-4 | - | CASRTPEASTDTQYF | TGTGCCAGCAGAACCCCCGAGGCTAGCACAGATACGCAGTATTTT
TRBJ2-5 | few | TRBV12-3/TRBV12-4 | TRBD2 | CASTLAGGLETQYF | TGTGCCAGCACTTTAGCGGGAGGGTTAGAGACCCAGTACTTC
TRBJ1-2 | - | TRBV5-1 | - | CASSLGTTRQNYGYTF | TGCGCCAGCAGCTTGGGGACTACGAGACAAAACTATGGCTACACCTTC
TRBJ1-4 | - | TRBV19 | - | CASNKGRLDEKLFF | TGTGCCAGTAACAAAGGACGGCTGGATGAAAAACTGTTTTTT
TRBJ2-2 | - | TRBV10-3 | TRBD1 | CAIRDRENTGELFF | TGTGCCATCAGGGACAGGGAAAACACCGGGGAGCTGTTTTTT
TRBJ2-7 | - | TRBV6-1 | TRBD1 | CASDWAGGYEQYF | TGTGCCAGCGATTGGGCAGGGGGCTACGAGCAGTACTTC
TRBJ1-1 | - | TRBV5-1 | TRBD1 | CASRSGQGAFF | TGCGCCAGCAGATCCGGACAGGGAGCTTTCTTT
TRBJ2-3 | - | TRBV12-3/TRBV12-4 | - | CASSKDYRDTQYF | TGTGCCAGCAGCAAGGACTATAGAGATACGCAGTATTTT
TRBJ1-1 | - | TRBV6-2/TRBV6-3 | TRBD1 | CASSYRRGSEAFF | TGTGCCAGCAGTTACCGCAGGGGGAGTGAAGCTTTCTTT
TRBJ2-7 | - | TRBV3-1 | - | CASSQGASYYEQYF | TGTGCCAGCAGCCAAGGAGCTTCCTACTACGAGCAGTACTTC
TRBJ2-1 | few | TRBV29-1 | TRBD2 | CSVEGWELASGGTYNEQFF | TGCAGCGTTGAAGGTTGGGAGTTGGCTAGCGGGGGGACCTACAATGAGCAGTTCTTC
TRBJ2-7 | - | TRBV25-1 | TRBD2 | CASSDAGEVNEQYF | TGTGCCAGCAGTGACGCGGGGGAGGTAAACGAGCAGTACTTC
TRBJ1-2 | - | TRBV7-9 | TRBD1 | CASSFDRDKGYTF | TGTGCCAGCAGCTTCGACAGGGATAAAGGCTACACCTTC
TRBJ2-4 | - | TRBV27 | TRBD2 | CASSLASGRAGIQYF | TGTGCCAGCAGTTTGGCTAGCGGGAGGGCTGGCATTCAGTACTTC
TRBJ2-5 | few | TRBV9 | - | CASSVAVRETQYF | TGTGCCAGCAGCGTAGCCGTCCGGGAGACCCAGTACTTC
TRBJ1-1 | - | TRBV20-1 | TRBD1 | CSARAYPGTDTEAFF | TGCAGTGCTAGAGCCTACCCAGGGACAGACACTGAAGCTTTCTTT
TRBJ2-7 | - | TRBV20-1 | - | CSARKGAGISYEQYF | TGCAGTGCCCGCAAAGGTGCGGGGATATCCTACGAGCAGTACTTC
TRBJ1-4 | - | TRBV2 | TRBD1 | CASRRDRGPNEKLFF | TGTGCCAGCCGGCGGGACAGGGGCCCCAATGAAAAACTGTTTTTT
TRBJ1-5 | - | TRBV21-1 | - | CASSNLDEPQHF | TGTGCCAGCAGCAACCTAGATGAGCCCCAGCATTTT
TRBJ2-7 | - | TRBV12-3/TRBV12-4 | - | CASRLARVPYQQYF | TGTGCCAGCAGGTTAGCGCGAGTTCCCTACCAGCAGTACTTC
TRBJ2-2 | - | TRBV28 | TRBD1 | CASSLTGGLGTGELFF | TGTGCCAGCAGTCTGACAGGGGGCTTAGGCACCGGGGAGCTGTTTTTT